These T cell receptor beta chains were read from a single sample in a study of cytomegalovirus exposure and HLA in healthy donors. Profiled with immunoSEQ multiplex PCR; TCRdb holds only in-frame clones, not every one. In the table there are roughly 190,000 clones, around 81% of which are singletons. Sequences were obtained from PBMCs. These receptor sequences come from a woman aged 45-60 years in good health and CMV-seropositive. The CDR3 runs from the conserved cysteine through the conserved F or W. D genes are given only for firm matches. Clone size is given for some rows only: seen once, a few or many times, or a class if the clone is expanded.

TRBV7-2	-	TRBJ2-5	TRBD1	CASSSGRTGQETQYF	TGTGCCAGCAGCTCGGGGCGGACAGGGCAAGAGACCCAGTACTTC
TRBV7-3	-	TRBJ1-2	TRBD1	CASSLTGADGYTF	TGTGCCAGCAGCCTGACAGGGGCGGATGGCTACACCTTC
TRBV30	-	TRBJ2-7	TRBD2	CAWIETGGRGNEQYF	TGTGCCTGGATAGAGACGGGAGGACGTGGGAACGAGCAGTACTTC
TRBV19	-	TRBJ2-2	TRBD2	CASSSGGAVNTGELFF	TGTGCCAGTAGTAGCGGGGGGGCGGTAAACACCGGGGAGCTGTTTTTT
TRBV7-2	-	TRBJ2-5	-	CASSLVQGREETQYF	TGTGCCAGCAGCTTAGTCCAGGGGAGGGAGGAGACCCAGTACTTC
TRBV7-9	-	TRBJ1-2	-	CASSADSGVGYTF	TGTGCCAGCAGCGCCGACAGTGGGGTTGGCTACACCTTC
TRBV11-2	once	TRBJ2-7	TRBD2	CASSLIEVSGVVTGEQYF	TGTGCCAGCAGCCTAATAGAGGTTAGCGGGGTCGTCACGGGCGAGCAGTACTTC
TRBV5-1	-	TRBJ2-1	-	CASSLRSGGEQFF	TGCGCCAGCAGCTTGAGAAGCGGTGGTGAGCAGTTCTTC
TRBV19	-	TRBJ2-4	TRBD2	CASSRLAGGQGKNIQYF	TGTGCCAGTAGTAGACTAGCGGGGGGGCAGGGCAAAAACATTCAGTACTTC
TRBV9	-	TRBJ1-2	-	CASSEPSYGYTF	TGTGCCAGCAGCGAGCCAAGCTATGGCTACACCTTC
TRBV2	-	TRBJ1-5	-	CASSNERNQPQHF	TGTGCCAGCAGTAACGAGCGCAATCAGCCCCAGCATTTT
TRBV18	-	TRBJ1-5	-	CASSPSGGNQPQHF	TGTGCCAGCTCACCATCCGGGGGCAATCAGCCCCAGCATTTT
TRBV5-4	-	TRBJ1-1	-	CASSLQRTMNTEAFF	TGTGCCAGCAGCTTGCAACGGACAATGAACACTGAAGCTTTCTTT
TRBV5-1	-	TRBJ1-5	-	CASSLDSLDNQPQHF	TGCGCCAGCAGCCTTGACAGTCTGGACAATCAGCCCCAGCATTTT
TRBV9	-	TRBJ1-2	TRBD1	CASSRSTGGDGYTF	TGTGCCAGCAGTCGAAGTACAGGGGGGGATGGCTACACCTTC
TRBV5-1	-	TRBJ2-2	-	CASKYSSGELFF	TGCGCCAGCAAATATAGTTCCGGGGAGCTGTTTTTT
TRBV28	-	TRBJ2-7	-	CASTVTLGGSYEQYF	TGTGCCAGCACCGTAACGCTGGGGGGAAGTTACGAGCAGTACTTC
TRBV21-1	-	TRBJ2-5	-	CASSIYVYLETQYF	TGTGCCAGCAGCATCTATGTGTACCTCGAGACCCAGTACTTC